A single sample gave rise to the 27 T cell receptor beta chains below, sequenced in a study of T cells in women clearing cervical HPV infection. Repertoires were generated with immunoSEQ multiplex PCR, while TCRdb's copy carries only in-frame clones and drops some. There are 20,000 to 25,000 clones in the sample, with around 24% held by the top ten. Sequencing was performed on blood buffy coat. These receptors came from a woman between 18 and 75 years old with a cervical HPV16 infection that either progressed to CIN3+ or cleared (not recorded which).

As for this clone: The CDR3 is cut off 3 residues early in the read; its end comes from the germline J gene. This chain connects TRBV30 to TRBJ1-6; TRBD1 agrees at 7 bases. This CDR3 region has 14 residues. Germline CDR1 GTSNPN, CDR2 SVGIG (reference sequence). The trim removed 1 base at V and 9 bases at J, leaving 6 bases unmatched. The sequenced CDR3 bases are TGTGCCTGGAGTGGGTCAGGGGGAGGTTCACCC. Translating it yields CAWSGSGGGSP. The CDR3 as a whole reads CAWSGSGGGSPLHF.

Frequency places this clone as medium-sized. The read gets to within 3 residues of the CDR3 end, and the germline J gene fills in the rest. V usage is TRBV15 and J usage is TRBJ2-6; D gene uncertain. Germline CDR1 LNHNV, CDR2 YYDKDF (reference sequence). This CDR3 spans 16 amino acids. V lost 0 bases and J lost 1, with 7 bases in between. CDR3 bases read: TGTGCCACCAGCAGAGATAGTGAGTCTGGGGCCAACGTC. Its protein is CATSRDSESGANV. The whole CDR3 is CATSRDSESGANVLTF.

Turning to this clone: The read ends 3 residues early relative to the CDR3; the germline J gene fills the gap. The chain uses TRBV29-1 and TRBJ2-7; perhaps TRBD1 as D (6 bases). Per the germline V gene, CDR1 is SQVTM and CDR2 is ANQGSEA. The CDR3 is made up of 13 amino acids. With 7 bases removed from V and 3 bases from J, the gap between germline ends came to 16 bases. CDR3 DNA, as far as it was read: TGCAGCGCTACTGGGGGCGGCAACTACGAG. This gives the protein CSATGGGNYE. In full, the CDR3 is CSATGGGNYEQYF.

With respect to this clone: The CDR3 end is not reached by the read, which stops 3 residues before it; the germline J gene fills it in. The chain recombines TRBV20-1 with TRBJ1-2, with 11 bases fitting TRBD1. Losses at the gene ends were 6 bases for V and 3 bases for J; bases not matched to a gene: 3. Germline CDR1 reads DFQATT; CDR2 reads SNEGSKA (reference sequence). There are 13 residues in the CDR3. This CDR3 reads CSARTGGDYGYTF. The sequenced CDR3 bases are TGCAGTGCGAGGACAGGGGGCGACTATGGC.

Turning to this clone: Coverage ceases 3 residues before the CDR3 finishes, and the germline J gene fills in the end. This sequence joins TRBV15 and TRBJ2-3, with 13 bases fitting TRBD2. The J segment lost 4 bases and the V segment lost 0 bases, leaving 16 bases of the junction unmatched. CDR3 length equals 21 residues. Germline lookup yields CDR1 LNHNV and CDR2 YYDKDF (reference sequence). The CDR3 loop is CATSRDDHTSGRAGVADTQYF. Partial CDR3 DNA: TGTGCCACCAGCAGAGATGACCACACTAGCGGGAGGGCCGGAGTTGCAGATACG.

Details on this clone: The read terminates 3 residues ahead of where the CDR3 ends, so the germline J gene completes it. J is TRBJ2-1 and V is TRBV19; 11 nucleotides line up with TRBD2. Germline CDR1 and CDR2: LNHDA and SQIVND (reference sequence). The CDR3 is 17 residues long. V shed 2 bases, J shed 4 bases, and the junction held 7 bases outside the gene matches. CDR3 DNA (partial): TGTGCCAGTAGTATAACAACTAGCGGGAGTCTGTACAATGAG. This encodes CASSITTSGSLYNE. The complete CDR3 sequence is CASSITTSGSLYNEQFF.

Details on this clone: Sequencing ends 3 residues short of the CDR3 end; the germline J gene provides the rest. The rearrangement joins TRBV20-1 to TRBJ2-5; 11 nucleotides line up with TRBD2. Germline V gene lookup returns CDR1 DFQATT and CDR2 SNEGSKA (reference sequence). CDR3 length equals 19 residues. V lost 1 base, J lost 5 bases, and 18 bases stayed unmatched. The covered CDR3 bases are TGCAGTGCTAGAGCCCAACTACAACTAGCGGGAGAGCCGAGGGAGACC. It is translated as CSARAQLQLAGEPRET. The entire CDR3 protein reads CSARAQLQLAGEPRETQYF.

As for this clone: The read terminates 3 residues before the CDR3 end, so the remaining end is supplied by the germline J gene. V usage is TRBV6-1 and J usage is TRBJ2-6, with TRBD2 identical over 7 bases. V gave up 6 bases and J gave up 3 bases; unmatched junction bases: 5. The CDR3 consists of 15 residues. Germline loops: CDR1 MNHNS, CDR2 SASEGT. Incomplete CDR3 DNA: TGTGCCAGCAGAGAACTAGCGAGTGGGGCCAACGTC. Protein product: CASRELASGANV. The whole CDR3 protein is CASRELASGANVLTF.

In regard to this clone: The DNA ends 3 residues before the CDR3 does, and the rest of the CDR3 is filled in from the germline J gene. V is TRBV9 and J is TRBJ1-4; 9 positions match TRBD1. Germline CDR1 is SGDLS and CDR2 is YYNGEE. Germline trimming cut 4 bases from V and 7 bases from J; bases unmatched to any gene: 8. CDR3 size: 15 residues. The part of the CDR3 DNA that was read is TGTGCCAGCAGCAAAGATGGGACAGGGTTTGAAAAA. It translates to CASSKDGTGFEK. The full CDR3 sequence reads CASSKDGTGFEKLFF.

A note on this clone: The read ends 3 residues before the CDR3 terminus; that terminus is restored from the germline J gene. The J gene is TRBJ1-6, the V gene TRBV19, with 9 positions matching TRBD1. V was pared by 5 bases and J by 7 bases, with 6 bases of the junction left unmatched. Germline lookup yields CDR1 LNHDA and CDR2 SQIVND (reference sequence). The CDR3 length is 15 residues. The CDR3 bases that were read are TGTGCCAGTAGTCGAGACGGACAGGGGAATTCACCC. Protein sequence: CASSRDGQGNSP. In full, the CDR3 is CASSRDGQGNSPLHF.

Partial CDR3 DNA: TGCGCCAGCAGCTTACTTAGACAGGGCCTAGAGACC. This codes for CASSLLRQGLET. The CDR3 reads in full as CASSLLRQGLETQYF. The chain is built from TRBV5-1 and TRBJ2-5, with TRBD1 identical over 7 bases. Coverage ceases 3 residues before the CDR3 finishes, and the germline J gene fills in the end. The trim removed 2 bases at V and 4 bases at J, leaving 8 bases unmatched. This CDR3 is built from 15 residues. Germline-derived CDR1 and CDR2 are SGHRS and YFSETQ.

A word on this clone: The CDR3 end falls 3 residues outside the read, so it is completed with the germline J gene. The chain uses TRBV20-1 and TRBJ1-1; D possibly corresponds to TRBD1 (5 bases). The V gene's germline CDR1 is DFQATT and CDR2 SNEGSKA (reference sequence). Trimming pared 3 bases from V and 0 bases from J, leaving 8 bases between. The CDR3 is 13 amino acids. Partial CDR3 DNA: TGCAGTGCTAGGGGGCAGATGAACACTGAA. This gives the protein CSARGQMNTE. The full CDR3 is CSARGQMNTEAFF.

A word on this clone: The read finishes 3 residues shy of the CDR3 end, and the germline J gene is used to complete it. The chain joins TRBV5-6 to TRBJ1-2; possible D gene TRBD1, 6 bases. Germline CDR1 SGHDT, CDR2 YYEEEE. V lost 6 bases and J lost 7, with 16 bases in between. CDR3 length: 13 amino acids. The covered CDR3 bases are TGTGCCAGCACCGAAACAGGGTCCCCTGGC. It specifies CASTETGSPG. The whole CDR3 protein reads CASTETGSPGYTF.

On this clone: The missing CDR3 end, 3 residues past where the read stops, is filled in from the germline J gene. The chain couples TRBV11-2 to TRBJ2-7; D is unclear. Per the germline V gene, CDR1 is SGHAT and CDR2 is FQNNGV. Trimming pared 1 base from V and 1 base from J, leaving 5 bases between. CDR3 length: 13 amino acids. This CDR3 reads CASSLVQSYEQYF. CDR3 DNA, as far as it was read: TGTGCCAGCAGCTTAGTACAGTCCTACGAG.

On this clone: The observed sequence ends 3 residues before the CDR3 terminus, with the missing tail filled in from the germline J gene. The V call is TRBV30, the J call TRBJ1-1, with TRBD1 identical over 7 bases. This CDR3 has 12 amino acids. V shed 8 bases, J shed 2 bases, and the junction held 5 bases outside the gene matches. Germline CDR1 is GTSNPN and CDR2 is SVGIG (reference sequence). The CDR3 reads CAVQGKNTEAFF. Partial CDR3 DNA: TGTGCCGTACAGGGGAAAAACACTGAA.

Of note for this clone: The sequence runs out 3 residues before the end of the CDR3; the remainder is reconstructed from the germline J gene. This sequence joins TRBV18 and TRBJ2-5; D perhaps matches TRBD1 (5 bases). The CDR3 loop spans 14 amino acids. Germline CDR1 is KGHSH and CDR2 is LQKENI. Deletions cut 4 bases from V and 5 bases from J, with 14 bases between. This CDR3 reads CASSRLQGLETQYF. CDR3 DNA (partial): TGTGCCAGCTCACGCCTCCAGGGTTTGGAGACC.

As for this clone: Read data end 3 residues before the CDR3 end; the end is taken from the germline J gene. The genes are TRBV19 and TRBJ1-1; D gene ambiguous. The CDR3 runs to 15 residues. Trimming pared 3 bases from V and 7 bases from J, leaving 18 bases between. Germline V gives CDR1 LNHDA, CDR2 SQIVND (reference sequence). Partial CDR3 DNA: TGTGCCAGTAGTATTTTTGGTCGGGGTTCGTATGAA. It specifies CASSIFGRGSYE. The full CDR3 is CASSIFGRGSYEAFF. The full variable domain, completed using reference TRBV19 and TRBJ1-1, is DGGITQSPKYLFRKEGQNVTLSCEQNLNHDAMYWYRQDPGQGLRLIYYSQIVNDFQKGDIAEGYSVSREKKESFPLTVTSAQKNPTAFYLCASSIFGRGSYEAFFGQGTRLTVV.

On this clone itself: The CDR3 extends 3 residues past the end of the read, so its final part is completed from the germline J gene. The rearrangement links TRBV19 to TRBJ2-7, with TRBD2 matching 7 bases. Germline CDR1 LNHDA, CDR2 SQIVND (reference sequence). Losses at the gene ends were 7 bases for V and 0 bases for J; bases not matched to a gene: 12. This CDR3 contains 16 residues. The chain's CDR3 is CASTSVSGPSSYEQYF. The covered CDR3 bases are TGTGCCAGTACTTCCGTTAGCGGGCCTAGCTCCTACGAG. The variable domain in full, with the rest retrieved from reference TRBV19 and TRBJ2-7, is DGGITQSPKYLFRKEGQNVTLSCEQNLNHDAMYWYRQDPGQGLRLIYYSQIVNDFQKGDIAEGYSVSREKKESFPLTVTSAQKNPTAFYLCASTSVSGPSSYEQYFGPGTRLTVT.

Note on this clone: The read terminates 3 residues before the CDR3 end, so the remaining end is supplied by the germline J gene. The V call is TRBV7-9, the J call TRBJ2-2, with D possibly being TRBD1 (6 bases). Germline CDR1 is SEHNR and CDR2 is FQNEAQ (reference sequence). CDR3 length equals 14 residues. The CDR3: CASSPGQYNSPLFF. CDR3 bases read: TGTGCCAGCAGCCCTGGACAGTATAATTCACCG.

The CDR3 bases that were read are TGTGCCAGTAGTAGAAGAGCGCTAGCCCTGCCTGGTGACACAGATACG. It encodes CASSRRALALPGDTDT. The entire CDR3 protein reads CASSRRALALPGDTDTQYF. This chain connects TRBV19 to TRBJ2-3, with D maybe TRBD2 (5 bases). Read coverage stops 3 residues before the CDR3 terminus; the germline J gene supplies the remainder. The CDR3 contains 19 residues. Germline lookup yields CDR1 LNHDA and CDR2 SQIVND (reference sequence). Trimming shortened V by 4 bases and J by 2 bases, and 25 bases separated the two germline ends.

For this clone: The sequenced fragment ends 3 residues before the CDR3 boundary, so the rest is inferred from the germline J gene. This chain uses TRBV19 with TRBJ2-3, with 9 bases that match TRBD2. With 3 bases clipped from V and 6 bases from J, the junction kept 13 bases outside the gene matches. Per germline, CDR1 LNHDA and CDR2 SQIVND (reference sequence). The length of the CDR3 is 17 residues. CDR3 loop: CASSMGGLGTSKDTQYF. CDR3 bases read: TGTGCCAGTAGTATGGGGGGTCTCGGGACTAGCAAGGATACG.

For this clone: Read data end 3 residues before the CDR3 end; the end is taken from the germline J gene. This chain connects TRBV7-3 to TRBJ2-1, with D possibly TRBD2 on 5 matching bases. Deletions cut 0 bases from V and 9 bases from J, with 9 bases between. This CDR3 spans 13 amino acids. The germline CDR1 and CDR2 sequences are SGHTA and FQGTGA. The sequenced part of the CDR3 DNA is TGTGCCAGCAGCTTAACTAGCGTGGGTGAG. Translated, it gives CASSLTSVGE. From start to end, the CDR3 is CASSLTSVGEQFF.

Regarding this clone: The read stops 3 residues short of the end of the CDR3; the missing end is completed from the germline J gene. The chain is built from TRBV30 and TRBJ2-3; 7 bases match TRBD2. Germline loops: CDR1 GTSNPN, CDR2 SVGIG (reference sequence). This CDR3 contains 15 residues. The sequenced CDR3 bases are TGTGCCTGGACCCACTCACGCGGGAGTGGAGAGACG. It translates to CAWTHSRGSGET. The full CDR3 is CAWTHSRGSGETQYF.

The chain's CDR3 is CASSLFPGDTYEQYF. The sequenced CDR3 bases are TGTGCCAGCAGCTTATTTCCGGGGGATACCTACGAG. The chain recombines TRBV7-6 with TRBJ2-7, with a possible D match to TRBD2 (6 bases). The observed sequence ends 3 residues before the CDR3 terminus, with the missing tail filled in from the germline J gene. Trimming stripped 2 bases from V and 2 bases from J, with 13 bases between. CDR3 length: 15 amino acids. Germline V gene data show CDR1 as SGHVS and CDR2 as FNYEAQ.

The DNA read from the CDR3 is TGCGCCAGCAGCTTGGGAGGTGGGCCAGAGACC. It is translated as CASSLGGGPET. The complete CDR3 protein is CASSLGGGPETQYF. V gene TRBV5-1 combines with J gene TRBJ2-5; D is unclear. The sequenced fragment ends 3 residues before the CDR3 boundary, so the rest is inferred from the germline J gene. V was clipped by 0 bases and J by 4 bases, with 10 bases between them. There are 14 residues in the CDR3. Germline lookup yields CDR1 SGHRS and CDR2 YFSETQ.

With regard to this clone: Coverage ceases 3 residues before the CDR3 finishes, and the germline J gene fills in the end. The chain has TRBV30 and TRBJ2-2; TRBD1 matches 8 bases. V shed 6 bases and J 1 base; nucleotides not matched to a gene: 7. The CDR3 has 15 residues. From germline, CDR1 is GTSNPN and CDR2 SVGIG (reference sequence). CDR3 DNA, as far as it was read: TGTGCCTGCGATCAGGGGGCGGTGAACACCGGGGAG. Translated: CACDQGAVNTGE. The CDR3 in its entirety is CACDQGAVNTGELFF.

Comments on this clone: The read is 3 residues too short to cover the CDR3 end, so that end is filled in from the germline J gene. This rearrangement joins TRBV27 to TRBJ2-1, with 8 bases aligning to TRBD2. The germline V gene has CDR1 MNHEY and CDR2 SMNVEV (reference sequence). V dropped 8 bases and J dropped 0; count of bases not matched to a gene: 12. The CDR3 spans 17 residues. The CDR3 bases that were read are TGTGCCAGCTCCCCCCGGGGGGGCGGGGTCTCCTACAATGAG. Translated, it gives CASSPRGGGVSYNE. The CDR3 in its entirety is CASSPRGGGVSYNEQFF.